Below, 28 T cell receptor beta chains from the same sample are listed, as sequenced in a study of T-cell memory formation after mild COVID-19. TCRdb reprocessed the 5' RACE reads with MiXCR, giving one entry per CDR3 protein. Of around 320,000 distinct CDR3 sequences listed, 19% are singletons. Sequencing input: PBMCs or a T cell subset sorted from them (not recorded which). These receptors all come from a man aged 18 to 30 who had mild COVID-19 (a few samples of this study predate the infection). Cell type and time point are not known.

The CDR3 loop is CAIRKGTGGNEQFF. As DNA, the CDR3 is TGTGCCATTCGGAAGGGGACAGGCGGCAATGAGCAGTTCTTC. The chain has TRBV10-3 and TRBJ2-1; 8 bases line up with TRBD1. The CDR3 length is 14 residues. Germline assignment: CDR1 ENHRY and CDR2 SYGVKD. The V gene end was trimmed by 9 bases and the J gene end by 6 bases; junction bases not matched to a gene: 10.

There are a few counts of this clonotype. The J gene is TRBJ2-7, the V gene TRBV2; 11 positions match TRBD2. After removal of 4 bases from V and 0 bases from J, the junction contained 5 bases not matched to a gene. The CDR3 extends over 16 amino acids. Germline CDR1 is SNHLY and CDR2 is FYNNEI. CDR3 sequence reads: CASSVSLAGGSYEQYF. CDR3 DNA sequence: TGTGCCAGCAGTGTCAGTCTAGCGGGGGGCTCCTACGAGCAGTACTTC.

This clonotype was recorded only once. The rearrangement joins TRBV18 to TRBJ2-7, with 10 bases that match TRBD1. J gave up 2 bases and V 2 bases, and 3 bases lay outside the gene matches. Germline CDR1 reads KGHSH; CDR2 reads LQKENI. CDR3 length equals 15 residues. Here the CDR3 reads CASSPAGTGAYEQYV. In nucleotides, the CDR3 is TGTGCCAGCTCACCAGCTGGGACAGGGGCCTACGAGCAGTACGTC.

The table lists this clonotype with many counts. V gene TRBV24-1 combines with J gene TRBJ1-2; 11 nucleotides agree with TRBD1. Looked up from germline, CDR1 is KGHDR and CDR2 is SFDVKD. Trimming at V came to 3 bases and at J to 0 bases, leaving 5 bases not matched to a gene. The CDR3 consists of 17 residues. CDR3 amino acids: CATSDGGTGGTNYGYTF. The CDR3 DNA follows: TGTGCCACCAGTGATGGCGGGACAGGGGGTACTAACTATGGCTACACCTTC.

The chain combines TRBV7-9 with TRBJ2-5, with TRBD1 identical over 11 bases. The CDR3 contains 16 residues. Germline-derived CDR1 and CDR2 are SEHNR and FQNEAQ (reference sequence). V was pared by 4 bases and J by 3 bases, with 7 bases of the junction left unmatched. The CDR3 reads CASSSRDRGNEETQYF. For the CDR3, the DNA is TGTGCCAGCAGCTCAAGGGACAGGGGGAACGAAGAGACCCAGTACTTC.

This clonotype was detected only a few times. CDR3 bases: TGTGCCAGCAGTACCCAGCGGGGGCAAGAGACCCAGTACTTC. Translated, it gives CASSTQRGQETQYF. The chain carries TRBV6-1 and TRBJ2-5, with 8 nucleotides matching TRBD2. The CDR3 is 14 residues long. V shed 5 bases and J 2 bases; nucleotides not matched to a gene: 4. Germline V lookup: CDR1 MNHNS, CDR2 SASEGT.

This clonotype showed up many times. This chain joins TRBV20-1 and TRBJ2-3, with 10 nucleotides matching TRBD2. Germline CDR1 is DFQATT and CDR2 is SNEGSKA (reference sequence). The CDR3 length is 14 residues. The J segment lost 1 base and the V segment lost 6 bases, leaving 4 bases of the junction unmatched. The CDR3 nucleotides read TGCAGTGCCCACGGGACTAGCGGCACAGATACGCAGTATTTT. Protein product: CSAHGTSGTDTQYF.

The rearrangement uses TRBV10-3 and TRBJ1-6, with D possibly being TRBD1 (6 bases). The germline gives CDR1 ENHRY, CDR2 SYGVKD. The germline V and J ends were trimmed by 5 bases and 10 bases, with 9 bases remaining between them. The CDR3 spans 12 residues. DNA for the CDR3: TGTGCCATCAGTTCAGGGGACTCACCCCTCCACTTT. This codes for CAISSGDSPLHF.

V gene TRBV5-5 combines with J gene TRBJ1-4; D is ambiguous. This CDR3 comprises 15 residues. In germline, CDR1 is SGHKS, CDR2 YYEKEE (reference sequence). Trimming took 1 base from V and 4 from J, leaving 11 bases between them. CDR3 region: CASSLRADVNEKLFF. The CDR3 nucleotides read TGTGCCAGCAGCTTGAGGGCAGACGTTAATGAAAAACTGTTTTTT.

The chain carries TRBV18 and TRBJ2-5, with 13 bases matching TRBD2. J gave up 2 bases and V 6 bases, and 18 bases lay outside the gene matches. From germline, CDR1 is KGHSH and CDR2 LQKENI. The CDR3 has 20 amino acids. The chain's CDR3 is CASSQTPRTSGGVDQETQYF. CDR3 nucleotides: TGTGCCAGCTCCCAGACGCCCCGGACTAGCGGGGGAGTCGATCAAGAGACCCAGTACTTC. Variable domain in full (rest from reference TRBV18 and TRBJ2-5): NAGVMQNPRHLVRRRGQEARLRCSPMKGHSHVYWYRQLPEEGLKFMVYLQKENIIDESGMPKERFSAEFPKEGPSILRIQQVVRGDSAAYFCASSQTPRTSGGVDQETQYFGPGTRLLVL.

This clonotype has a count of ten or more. The CDR3 is CASSLASGAGELFF. The CDR3 region has the DNA TGTGCCAGCAGCTTAGCGTCCGGGGCCGGGGAGCTGTTTTTT. The rearrangement joins TRBV7-2 to TRBJ2-2, with D maybe TRBD2 (5 bases). V lost 0 bases, J lost 6 bases, and 8 bases lay in between. The germline V gene encodes CDR1 SGHTA and CDR2 FQGNSA. The CDR3 sequence is 14 residues long.

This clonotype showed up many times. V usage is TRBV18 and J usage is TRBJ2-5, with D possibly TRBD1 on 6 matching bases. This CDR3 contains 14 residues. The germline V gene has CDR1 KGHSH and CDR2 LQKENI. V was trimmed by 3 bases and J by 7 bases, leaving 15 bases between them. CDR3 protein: CASSPDRSRGTQYF. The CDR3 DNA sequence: TGTGCCAGCTCACCTGACAGGTCGAGGGGGACCCAGTACTTC.

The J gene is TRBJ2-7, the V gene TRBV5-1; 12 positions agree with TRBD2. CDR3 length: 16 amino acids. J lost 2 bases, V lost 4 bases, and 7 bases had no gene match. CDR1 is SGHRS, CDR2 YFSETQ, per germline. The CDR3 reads CASSGLLAGGTYEQYF. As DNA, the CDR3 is TGCGCCAGCAGCGGCCTCCTAGCGGGGGGGACCTACGAGCAGTACTTC.

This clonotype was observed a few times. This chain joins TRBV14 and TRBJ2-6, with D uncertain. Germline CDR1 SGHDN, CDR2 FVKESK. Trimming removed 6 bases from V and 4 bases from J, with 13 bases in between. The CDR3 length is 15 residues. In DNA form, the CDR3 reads TGTGCCAGCAGTAATCCCTGGGGAGGGGCCAACGTCCTGACTTTC. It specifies CASSNPWGGANVLTF.

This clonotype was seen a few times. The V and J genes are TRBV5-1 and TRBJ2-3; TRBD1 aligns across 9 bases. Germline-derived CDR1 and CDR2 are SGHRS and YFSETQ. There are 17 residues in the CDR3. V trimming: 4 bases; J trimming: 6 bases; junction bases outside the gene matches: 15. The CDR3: CASSPGQGSSMVDTQYF. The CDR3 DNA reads TGCGCCAGCAGCCCGGGACAGGGTTCAAGCATGGTCGATACGCAGTATTTT.

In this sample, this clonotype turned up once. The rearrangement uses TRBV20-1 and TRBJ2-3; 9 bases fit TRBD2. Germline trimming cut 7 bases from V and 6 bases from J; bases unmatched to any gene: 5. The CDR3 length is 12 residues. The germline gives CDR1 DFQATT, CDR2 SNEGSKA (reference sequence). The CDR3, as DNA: TGCAGTGACCTACTAGCGGGCGATACGCAGTATTTT. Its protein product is CSDLLAGDTQYF.

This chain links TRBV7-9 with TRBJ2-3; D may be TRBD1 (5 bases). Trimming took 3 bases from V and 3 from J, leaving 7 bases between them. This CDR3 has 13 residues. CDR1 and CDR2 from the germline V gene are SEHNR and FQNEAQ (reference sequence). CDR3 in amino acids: CASSLRQTDTQYF. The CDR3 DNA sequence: TGTGCCAGCAGCTTGCGACAGACAGATACGCAGTATTTT.

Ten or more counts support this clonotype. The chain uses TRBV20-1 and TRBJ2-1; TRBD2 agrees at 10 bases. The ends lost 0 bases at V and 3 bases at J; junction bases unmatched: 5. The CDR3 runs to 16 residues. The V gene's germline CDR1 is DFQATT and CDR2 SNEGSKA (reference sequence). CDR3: CSARDRKRGGYNEQFF. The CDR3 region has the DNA TGCAGTGCTAGAGATCGCAAGCGGGGGGGCTACAATGAGCAGTTCTTC.

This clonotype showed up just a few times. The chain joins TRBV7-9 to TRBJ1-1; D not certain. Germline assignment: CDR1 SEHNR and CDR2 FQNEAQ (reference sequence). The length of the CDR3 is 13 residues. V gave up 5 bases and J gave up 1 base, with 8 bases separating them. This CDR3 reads CASSPPANTEAFF. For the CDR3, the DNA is TGTGCCAGCAGCCCCCCCGCGAACACTGAAGCTTTCTTT.

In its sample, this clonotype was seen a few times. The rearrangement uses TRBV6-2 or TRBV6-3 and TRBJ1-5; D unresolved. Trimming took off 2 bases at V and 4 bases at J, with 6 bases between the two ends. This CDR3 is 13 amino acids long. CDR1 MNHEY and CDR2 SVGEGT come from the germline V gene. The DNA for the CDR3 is TGTGCCAGCAGTTACCTGGGAAATCAGCCCCAGCATTTT. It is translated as CASSYLGNQPQHF.

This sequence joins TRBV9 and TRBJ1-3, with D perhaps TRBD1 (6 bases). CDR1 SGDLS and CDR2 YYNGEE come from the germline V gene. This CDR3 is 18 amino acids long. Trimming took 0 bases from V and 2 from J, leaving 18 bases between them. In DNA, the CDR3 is TGTGCCAGCAGCGTAGAGTGGAAAGGCGGGGGGCCTGGAAACACCATATATTTT. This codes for CASSVEWKGGGPGNTIYF.

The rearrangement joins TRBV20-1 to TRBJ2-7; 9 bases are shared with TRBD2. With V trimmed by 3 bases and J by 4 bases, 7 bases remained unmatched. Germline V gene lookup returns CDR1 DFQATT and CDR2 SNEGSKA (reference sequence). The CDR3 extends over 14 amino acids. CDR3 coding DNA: TGCAGTGCTAGTGACCCTAGCGGGGTTTACGAGCAGTACGTC. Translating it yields CSASDPSGVYEQYV.

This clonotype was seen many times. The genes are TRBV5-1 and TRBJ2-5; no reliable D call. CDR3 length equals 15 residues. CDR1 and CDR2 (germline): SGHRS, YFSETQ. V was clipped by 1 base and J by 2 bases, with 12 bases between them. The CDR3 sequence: CASSLSSTPQETQYF. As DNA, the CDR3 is TGCGCCAGCAGCTTGTCATCGACGCCTCAAGAGACCCAGTACTTC.

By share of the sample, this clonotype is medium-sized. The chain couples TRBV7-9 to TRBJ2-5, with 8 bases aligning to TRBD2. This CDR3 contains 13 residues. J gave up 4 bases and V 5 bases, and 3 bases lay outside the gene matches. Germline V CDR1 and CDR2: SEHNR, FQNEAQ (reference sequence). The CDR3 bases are TGTGCCAGCAGCCCTCGGGAGGGAGAGACCCAGTACTTC. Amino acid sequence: CASSPREGETQYF.

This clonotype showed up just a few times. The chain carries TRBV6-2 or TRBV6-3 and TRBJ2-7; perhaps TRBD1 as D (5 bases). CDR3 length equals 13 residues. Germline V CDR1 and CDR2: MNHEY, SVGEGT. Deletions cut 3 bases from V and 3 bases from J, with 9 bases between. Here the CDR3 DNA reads TGTGCCAGCAGTTATCCAGGGAACTACGAGCAGTACGTC. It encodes CASSYPGNYEQYV.

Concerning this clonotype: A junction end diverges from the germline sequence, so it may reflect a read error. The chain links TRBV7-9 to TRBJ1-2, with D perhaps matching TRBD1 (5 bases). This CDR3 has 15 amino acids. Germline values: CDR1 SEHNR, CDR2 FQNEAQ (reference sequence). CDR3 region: CSSSLAVWDVYGYTF. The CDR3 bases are TGTTCCAGCAGCTTAGCGGTGTGGGACGTCTATGGCTACACCTTC.

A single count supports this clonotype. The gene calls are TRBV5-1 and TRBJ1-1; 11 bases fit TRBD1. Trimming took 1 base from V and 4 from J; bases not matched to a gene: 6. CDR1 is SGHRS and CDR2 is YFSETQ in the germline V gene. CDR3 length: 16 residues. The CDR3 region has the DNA TGCGCCAGCAGCTTGCGGGGACAGGGGGGGTTCACTGAAGCTTTCTTT. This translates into CASSLRGQGGFTEAFF.

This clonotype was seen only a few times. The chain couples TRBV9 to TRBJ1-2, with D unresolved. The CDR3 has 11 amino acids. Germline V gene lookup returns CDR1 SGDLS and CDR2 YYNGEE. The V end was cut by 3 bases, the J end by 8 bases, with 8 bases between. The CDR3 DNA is TGTGCCAGCAGCGGTTACCCAGGCTACACCTTC. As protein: CASSGYPGYTF.